This T cell receptor (beta chain) was identified during a study of T cells in Graves' hyperthyroidism and ophthalmopathy. This clonotype was picked up a small number of times. The CDR3 extends over 15 amino acids. Per germline, CDR1 DFQATT and CDR2 SNEGSKA (reference sequence). V trimming: 3 bases; J trimming: 7 bases; junction bases outside the gene matches: 15. Regions amplified from RNA transcripts were the TCR beta CDR3 regions. TCR CDR3 regions were first amplified by RT-PCR with HTBI primers. MiXCR, run by TCRdb on the multiplex PCR reads, gives a single entry per CDR3 protein. Of some 620,000 distinct CDR3 sequences in the sample, about 16% were seen once.

What was sequenced was blood. This TCR was recovered from a woman aged 30 to 39 with Graves' hyperthyroidism. The chain has TRBV20-1 and TRBJ2-7; 7 nucleotides match TRBD2. CDR3: CSASIAGELRGEQYF. DNA of the CDR3: TGCAGTGCTAGTATCGCGGGAGAGCTCAGAGGTGAGCAGTACTTC.